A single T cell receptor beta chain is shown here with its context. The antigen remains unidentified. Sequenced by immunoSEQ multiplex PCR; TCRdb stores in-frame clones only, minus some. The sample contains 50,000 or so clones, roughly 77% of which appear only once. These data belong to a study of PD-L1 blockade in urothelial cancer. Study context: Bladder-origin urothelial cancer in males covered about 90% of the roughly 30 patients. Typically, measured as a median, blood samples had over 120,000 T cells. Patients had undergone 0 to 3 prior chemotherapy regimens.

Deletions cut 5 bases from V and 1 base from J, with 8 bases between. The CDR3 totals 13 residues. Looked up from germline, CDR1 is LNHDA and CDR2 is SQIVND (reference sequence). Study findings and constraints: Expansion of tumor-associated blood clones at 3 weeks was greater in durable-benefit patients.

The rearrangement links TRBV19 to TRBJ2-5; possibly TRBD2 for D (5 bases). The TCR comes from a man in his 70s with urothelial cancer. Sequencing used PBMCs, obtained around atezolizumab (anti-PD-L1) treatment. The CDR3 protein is CASSERVQETQYF. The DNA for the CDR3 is TGTGCCAGTAGTGAGAGGGTCCAAGAGACCCAGTACTTC.